Presented here are 20 T cell receptor beta chains from one specimen sequenced in a study of cytomegalovirus exposure and HLA in healthy donors. Both 60 Vbeta primers and 13 Jbeta primers went into the PCR. Profiling relied on immunoSEQ multiplex PCR, and the TCRdb table lists in-frame clones only, not all of them. The sample lists roughly 92,000 clones; more than 75% were seen once. Sequencing was carried out using PBMCs. The receptor set was obtained from a woman between 45 and 65 years old in good health and CMV-seropositive.

The V call is TRBV5-6, the J call TRBJ2-3; D perhaps matches TRBD1 (5 bases). The CDR3 spans 15 residues. Germline-derived CDR1 and CDR2 are SGHDT and YYEEEE. V lost 7 bases to trimming and J lost 5 bases, with 20 bases between them. CDR3 residues: CASGWMGQGQDTQYF. DNA for the CDR3: TGTGCCAGCGGGTGGATGGGTCAGGGCCAAGATACGCAGTATTTT.

V usage is TRBV7-3 and J usage is TRBJ2-5; the match to TRBD1 covers 7 bases. Germline V gives CDR1 SGHTA, CDR2 FQGTGA. CDR3 size: 12 residues. After removal of 7 bases from V and 4 bases from J, the junction contained 3 bases not matched to a gene. This CDR3 is CASKGAGETQYF. CDR3 nucleotide sequence: TGTGCCAGCAAGGGGGCGGGAGAGACCCAGTACTTC.

This chain links TRBV2 with TRBJ1-5; 7 bases line up with TRBD1. With V trimmed by 6 bases and J by 7 bases, 6 bases remained unmatched. The CDR3 sequence is 13 residues long. In germline, CDR1 is SNHLY, CDR2 FYNNEI. Here the CDR3 DNA reads TGTGCCAGCAGGGAACAGGGGATACAGCCCCAGCATTTT. It specifies CASREQGIQPQHF. The full variable domain, in which reference TRBV2 and TRBJ1-5 provide the parts outside the CDR3, is EPEVTQTPSHQVTQMGQEVILRCVPISNHLYFYWYRQILGQKVEFLVSFYNNEISEKSEIFDDQFSVERPDGSNFTLKIRSTKLEDSAMYFCASREQGIQPQHFGDGTRLSIL.

The gene calls are TRBV7-8 and TRBJ2-7; TRBD1 aligns across 12 bases. This CDR3 spans 16 amino acids. Trimming cost V 6 bases and J 1 base; bases outside gene matches: 7. Germline loops: CDR1 SGHVS, CDR2 FQNEAQ. The CDR3 sequence is CASSPRGQGASYEQYF. As DNA, the CDR3 is TGTGCCAGCAGTCCTCGGGGACAGGGGGCTTCCTACGAGCAGTACTTC. The full variable domain, rest sourced from reference TRBV7-8 and TRBJ2-7, is GAGVSQSPRYKVAKRGQDVALRCDPISGHVSLFWYQQALGQGPEFLTYFQNEAQLDKSGLPSDRFFAERPEGSVSTLKIQRTQQEDSAVYLCASSPRGQGASYEQYFGPGTRLTVT.

The CDR3 reads CASSLDSGGETQYF. Written as DNA, the CDR3 is TGTGCCAGCAGCTTAGATTCCGGCGGTGAGACCCAGTACTTC. The chain carries TRBV11-3 and TRBJ2-5; D not resolved. CDR3 length equals 14 residues. Germline lookup yields CDR1 SGHNT and CDR2 YENEEA. Trimming shortened V by 0 bases and J by 5 bases, and 10 bases separated the two germline ends.

This clone came up once. The gene calls are TRBV5-6 and TRBJ2-1, with 7 bases that match TRBD2. Trimming took 4 bases from V and 9 from J; bases not matched to a gene: 7. CDR1 is SGHDT and CDR2 is YYEEEE in the germline V gene. The CDR3 consists of 13 residues. CDR3 loop: CASSPLGGSEQFF. DNA of the CDR3: TGTGCCAGCAGCCCCCTGGGAGGGAGTGAGCAGTTCTTC.

The V gene is TRBV6-1, the J gene TRBJ1-5; unclear D gene. Trimming removed 0 bases at V and 1 base at J, with 7 bases between. Looked up from germline, CDR1 is MNHNS and CDR2 is SASEGT. This CDR3 comprises 15 residues. The CDR3 DNA sequence: TGTGCCAGCAGTGAAGCGGGAGGCAGCAATCAGCCCCAGCATTTT. Translated: CASSEAGGSNQPQHF.

The chain is built from TRBV5-4 and TRBJ2-7; D is possibly TRBD2 (5 bases). Deletions cut 2 bases from V and 2 bases from J, with 17 bases between. The CDR3 runs to 16 residues. Germline-derived CDR1 and CDR2 are SGHNT and YYREEE (reference sequence). The CDR3 region has the DNA TGTGCCAGCAGCTTCCCGCTGGACTCGATTACCTACGAGCAGTACGTC. This sequence encodes CASSFPLDSITYEQYV.

The chain uses TRBV15 and TRBJ1-2; D gene ambiguous. V was trimmed by 8 bases and J by 4 bases, leaving 23 bases between them. This CDR3 contains 16 residues. Germline V lookup: CDR1 LNHNV, CDR2 YYDKDF (reference sequence). CDR3 in amino acids: CATQLRGSGFSYGYTF. The CDR3 nucleotides are TGTGCCACCCAATTGAGAGGGTCGGGGTTCAGCTATGGCTACACCTTC. The full variable domain, rest sourced from reference TRBV15 and TRBJ1-2, is DAMVIQNPRYQVTQFGKPVTLSCSQTLNHNVMYWYQQKSSQAPKLLFHYYDKDFNNEADTPDNFQSRRPNTSFCFLDIRSPGLGDTAMYLCATQLRGSGFSYGYTFGSGTRLTVV.

This clone was seen once. The V gene is TRBV5-1, the J gene TRBJ1-1; D perhaps matches TRBD1 (6 bases). Trimming shortened V by 0 bases and J by 3 bases, and 15 bases separated the two germline ends. The CDR3 has 16 amino acids. Germline V gene lookup returns CDR1 SGHRS and CDR2 YFSETQ. CDR3 in amino acids: CASSLDLGALDTEAFF. In DNA, the CDR3 is TGCGCCAGCAGCTTGGATCTGGGGGCGCTTGACACTGAAGCTTTCTTT.

This clone turned up a few times. The V call is TRBV10-3, the J call TRBJ1-1, with 7 bases lining up with TRBD1. The length of the CDR3 is 15 residues. Germline loops: CDR1 ENHRY, CDR2 SYGVKD. V was pared by 0 bases and J by 2 bases, with 3 bases of the junction left unmatched. CDR3 DNA sequence: TGTGCCATCAGTGAGTCAAGGGGGCTAAACACTGAAGCTTTCTTT. Encoded protein: CAISESRGLNTEAFF.

This chain connects TRBV9 to TRBJ2-1, with TRBD2 matching over 7 bases. This CDR3 region has 13 residues. CDR1 is SGDLS and CDR2 is YYNGEE in the germline V gene. V lost 3 bases and J lost 9; bases outside the gene matches: 6. The CDR3 is CASSGIGGGEQFF. The CDR3 DNA reads TGTGCCAGCAGCGGTATCGGCGGGGGTGAGCAGTTCTTC. Full variable domain (missing parts from reference TRBV9 and TRBJ2-1): DSGVTQTPKHLITATGQRVTLRCSPRSGDLSVYWYQQSLDQGLQFLIQYYNGEERAKGNILERFSAQQFPDLHSELNLSSLELGDSALYFCASSGIGGGEQFFGPGTRLTVL.

The V gene is TRBV7-9, the J gene TRBJ1-1; D ambiguous. Germline V gives CDR1 SEHNR, CDR2 FQNEAQ (reference sequence). The V and J ends lost 4 bases and 12 bases respectively, with 15 bases between them. The CDR3 length is 12 residues. This CDR3 is CASSSTGRKTFF. The CDR3 region has the DNA TGTGCCAGCAGCTCGACGGGGAGGAAAACTTTCTTT.

The chain uses TRBV10-1 and TRBJ2-3, with D maybe TRBD2 (6 bases). The CDR3 is made up of 16 amino acids. With 4 bases removed from V and 0 bases from J, the gap between germline ends came to 14 bases. The germline V gene encodes CDR1 WNHNN and CDR2 SYGVQD (reference sequence). CDR3 sequence: CASSGLARSSTDTQYF. The CDR3 DNA reads TGCGCCAGCAGTGGGCTAGCGCGTTCTAGCACAGATACGCAGTATTTT.

The J gene is TRBJ2-3, the V gene TRBV13; possible D gene TRBD2, 5 bases. Between the trimmed V and J ends, which lost 5 bases and 4 bases, there was a span of 13 bases. The CDR3 covers 14 residues. From germline, CDR1 is PRHDT and CDR2 FYEKMQ (reference sequence). CDR3 nucleotides: TGTGCCAGCAGCCTACGACTAAGTTCAGATACGCAGTATTTT. This translates into CASSLRLSSDTQYF.

The V call is TRBV2, the J call TRBJ2-7; 8 bases align to TRBD1. The CDR3 has 15 amino acids. With V trimmed by 2 bases and J by 6 bases, 9 bases remained unmatched. The germline V gene encodes CDR1 SNHLY and CDR2 FYNNEI. The CDR3 nucleotides read TGTGCCAGCAGTGAAAGCGGACAGGGAGGAGGCGAGCAGTACTTC. Its protein is CASSESGQGGGEQYF.

The count of this clone is one. The chain carries TRBV5-1 and TRBJ2-2; D is uncertain. Germline V gene lookup returns CDR1 SGHRS and CDR2 YFSETQ. The CDR3 length is 14 residues. V lost 0 bases and J 2 bases, leaving 5 bases between the germline ends. CDR3 loop: CASSLETNTGELFF. In DNA, the CDR3 is TGCGCCAGCAGCTTGGAAACAAACACCGGGGAGCTGTTTTTT.

CDR3 sequence (DNA): TGTGCCAGTAGCCAATCCCTTGGGACTAGCGGGAGACGGGGGAATGAGCAGTTCTTC. This sequence encodes CASSQSLGTSGRRGNEQFF. The rearrangement links TRBV19 to TRBJ2-1, with 14 bases aligning to TRBD2. The CDR3 spans 19 residues. Germline CDR1 LNHDA, CDR2 SQIVND (reference sequence). Trimming removed 6 bases from V and 7 bases from J; junction bases left unmatched: 17.

The chain employs TRBV7-3 and TRBJ2-2, with no clear D. Looked up from germline, CDR1 is SGHTA and CDR2 is FQGTGA. The CDR3 sequence is 13 residues long. V lost 4 bases and J 6 bases, leaving 9 bases between the germline ends. The CDR3: CASSSIGPGELFF. DNA of the CDR3: TGTGCCAGCAGCTCGATTGGCCCCGGGGAGCTGTTTTTT.

The V and J genes are TRBV6-1 and TRBJ2-7; D is unresolved. V dropped 7 bases and J dropped 3 bases, with 10 bases sitting between them. CDR1 and CDR2 from the germline V gene are MNHNS and SASEGT. This CDR3 spans 12 amino acids. This chain's CDR3 is CASKIQLYEQYF. Written as DNA, the CDR3 is TGTGCCAGCAAAATACAGCTCTACGAGCAGTACTTC.